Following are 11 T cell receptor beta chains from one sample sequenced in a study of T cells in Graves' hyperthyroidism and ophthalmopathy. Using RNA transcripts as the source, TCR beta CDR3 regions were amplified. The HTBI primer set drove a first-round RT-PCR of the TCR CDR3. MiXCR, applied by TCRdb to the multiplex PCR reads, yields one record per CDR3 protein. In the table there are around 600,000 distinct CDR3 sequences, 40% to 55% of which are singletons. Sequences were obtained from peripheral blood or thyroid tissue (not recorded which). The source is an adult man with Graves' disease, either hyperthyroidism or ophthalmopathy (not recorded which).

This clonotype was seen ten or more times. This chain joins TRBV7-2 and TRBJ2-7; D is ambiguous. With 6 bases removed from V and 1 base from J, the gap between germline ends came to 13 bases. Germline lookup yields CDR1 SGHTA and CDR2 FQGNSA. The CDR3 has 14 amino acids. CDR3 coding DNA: TGTGCCAGCAGACCCGCGCGGTCGTCCTACGAGCAGTACTTC. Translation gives CASRPARSSYEQYF.

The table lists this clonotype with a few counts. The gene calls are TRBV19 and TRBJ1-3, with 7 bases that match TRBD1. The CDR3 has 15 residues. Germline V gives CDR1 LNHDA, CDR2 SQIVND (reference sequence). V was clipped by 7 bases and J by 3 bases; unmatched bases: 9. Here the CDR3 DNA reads TGTGCCAGTATGGAGACAGGGATATTTGGAAACACCATATATTTT. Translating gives CASMETGIFGNTIYF.

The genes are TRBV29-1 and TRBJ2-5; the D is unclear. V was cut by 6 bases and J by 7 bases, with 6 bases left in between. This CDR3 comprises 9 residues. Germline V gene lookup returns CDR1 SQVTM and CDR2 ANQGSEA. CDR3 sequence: CSVLRTQYF. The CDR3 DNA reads TGCAGCGTATTGAGGACCCAGTACTTC.

CDR3 region: CATQGGNGNQPQHF. CDR3 in DNA: TGTGCCACCCAGGGGGGTAATGGCAATCAGCCCCAGCATTTT. The chain combines TRBV19 with TRBJ1-5; 7 bases are a match to TRBD1. The germline gives CDR1 LNHDA, CDR2 SQIVND (reference sequence). CDR3 length: 14 amino acids. After removal of 10 bases from V and 2 bases from J, the junction contained 8 bases not matched to a gene.

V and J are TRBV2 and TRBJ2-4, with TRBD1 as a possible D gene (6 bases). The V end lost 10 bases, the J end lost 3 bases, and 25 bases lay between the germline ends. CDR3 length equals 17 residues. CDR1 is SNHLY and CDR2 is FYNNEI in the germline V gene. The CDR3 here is CAISKGKAIGGKNIQYF. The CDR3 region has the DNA TGTGCCATCAGCAAGGGGAAGGCCATAGGGGGCAAAAACATTCAGTACTTC.

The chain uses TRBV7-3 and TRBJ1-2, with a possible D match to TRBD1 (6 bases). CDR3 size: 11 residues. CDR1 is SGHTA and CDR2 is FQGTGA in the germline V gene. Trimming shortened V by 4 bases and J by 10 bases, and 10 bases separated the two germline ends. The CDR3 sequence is CASSWGHDYTF. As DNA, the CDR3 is TGTGCCAGCAGCTGGGGGCATGACTACACCTTC. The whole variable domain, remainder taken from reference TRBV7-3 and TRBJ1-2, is GAGVSQTPSNKVTEKGKYVELRCDPISGHTALYWYRQSLGQGPEFLIYFQGTGAADDSGLPNDRFFAVRPEGSVSTLKIQRTERGDSAVYLCASSWGHDYTFGSGTRLTVV.

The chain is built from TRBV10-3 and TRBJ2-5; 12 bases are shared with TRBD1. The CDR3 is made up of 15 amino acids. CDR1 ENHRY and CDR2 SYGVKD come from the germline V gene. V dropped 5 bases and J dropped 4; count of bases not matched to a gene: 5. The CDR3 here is CAISSGQGAGETQYF. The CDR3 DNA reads TGTGCCATCAGTTCGGGACAGGGGGCAGGAGAGACCCAGTACTTC.

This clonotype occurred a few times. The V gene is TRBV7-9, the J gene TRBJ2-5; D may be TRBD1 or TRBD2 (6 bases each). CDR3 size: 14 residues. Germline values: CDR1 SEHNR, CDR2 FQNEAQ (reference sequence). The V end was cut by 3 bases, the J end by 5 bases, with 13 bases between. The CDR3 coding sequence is TGTGCCAGCAGCTTGGTTCGGGGGCGGGAGACCCAGTACTTC. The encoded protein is CASSLVRGRETQYF.

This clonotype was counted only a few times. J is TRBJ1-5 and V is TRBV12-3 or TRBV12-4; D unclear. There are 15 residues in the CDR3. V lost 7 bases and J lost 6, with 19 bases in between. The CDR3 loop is CASTPGGQAIQPQHF. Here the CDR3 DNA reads TGTGCCAGCACCCCCGGTGGGCAGGCGATTCAGCCCCAGCATTTT.

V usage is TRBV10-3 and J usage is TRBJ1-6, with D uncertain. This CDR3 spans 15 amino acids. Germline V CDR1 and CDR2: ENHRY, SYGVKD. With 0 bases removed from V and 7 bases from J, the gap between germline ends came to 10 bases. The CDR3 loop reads CAISESAGGNSPLHF. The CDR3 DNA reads TGTGCCATCAGTGAGTCGGCAGGAGGCAATTCACCCCTCCACTTT.

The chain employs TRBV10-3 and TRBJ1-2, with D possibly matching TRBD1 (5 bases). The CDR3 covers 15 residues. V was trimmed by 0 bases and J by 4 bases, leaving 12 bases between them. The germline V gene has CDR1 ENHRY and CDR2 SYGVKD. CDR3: CAISESGVQGYGYTF. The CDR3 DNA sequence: TGTGCCATCAGTGAGTCTGGAGTGCAGGGCTATGGCTACACCTTC.